The clone carrying this TCR beta chain was recorded a few times. Antigen unknown. This sample is drawn from a study of T cell responses to AZD1222 COVID-19 vaccine. Study-wide background: Pooling covered second doses at about 4 or about 12 weeks. Study-wide results and limits: Only 5 or 6 AZD1222 recipients were seropositive at baseline. An increase in Spike-specific TCR breadth and depth was observed after two AZD1222 doses. Regions 160-218 and 743-854 dominated among vaccine-associated CD4 TCRs spanning spike.

Sequencing was performed with immunoSEQ multiplex PCR; in TCRdb, only in-frame clones are kept and a portion is missing. The sample has roughly 100,000 clones; 70% to 90% are singletons. The material sequenced was peripheral blood, taken on day 0 of AZD1222 vaccination. The clonotype originates from an adult in good health.

The CDR3 sequence: CASSLARYNEQFF. Written as DNA, the CDR3 is TGTGCCAGCAGCTTGGCAAGGTACAATGAGCAGTTCTTC. The chain links TRBV5-4 to TRBJ2-1, with D unclear. Germline CDR1 and CDR2: SGHNT and YYREEE (reference sequence). The CDR3 is 13 amino acids. The V and J ends lost 0 bases and 4 bases respectively, with 5 bases between them. The full variable domain, rest sourced from reference TRBV5-4 and TRBJ2-1, is ETGVTQSPTHLIKTRGQQVTLRCSSQSGHNTVSWYQQALGQGPQFIFQYYREEENGRGNFPPRFSGLQFPNYSSELNVNALELDDSALYLCASSLARYNEQFFGPGTRLTVL.